These T cell receptor beta chains were read from a single sample in a study of blood T cell repertoires in COVID-19. Assay: immunoSEQ multiplex PCR; the TCRdb copy retains only in-frame clones and omits some. The table lists about 310,000 clones, 80% to 90% of them singletons. Sequenced input: PBMCs or T cells enriched from blood (not recorded which). Receptors originate from a man aged 25-45 years who had recovered from COVID-19. Each CDR3 is given with its conserved first and last residue. A D gene is named only where the DNA matches it firmly. Size tells how often a clone was seen (once, few, many) or the class of an expanded clone, and some rows leave it out.

>NA|NA|TRBJ2-2|TRBV19
CASSTSGANTGELFF
TGTGCCAGTAGTACTTCCGGTGCGAACACCGGGGAGCTGTTTTTT
>NA|TRBD1|TRBJ1-1|TRBV5-1
CASSSQGTGTEAFF
TGCGCCAGCAGCTCACAGGGGACGGGGACTGAAGCTTTCTTT
>NA|TRBD2|TRBJ2-1|TRBV19
CASSSRGLAGGYNEQFF
TGTGCCAGTAGTTCCAGGGGACTAGCGGGGGGGTACAATGAGCAGTTCTTC
>NA|NA|TRBJ2-7|TRBV6-5
CASSYNYQGLYEQYF
TGTGCCAGCAGTTACAATTACCAGGGTCTCTACGAGCAGTACTTC
>NA|TRBD1|TRBJ1-2|TRBV7-3
CASSLTAGGGYTF
TGTGCCAGCAGCTTAACTGCAGGGGGTGGCTACACCTTC
>NA|TRBD1|TRBJ1-2|TRBV18
CASSPKTGAGNYGYTF
TGTGCCAGCTCACCCAAGACAGGGGCGGGGAACTATGGCTACACCTTC
>NA|NA|TRBJ1-1|TRBV14
CASRPGVNTEAFF
TGTGCCAGCAGGCCAGGGGTGAACACTGAAGCTTTCTTT
>few|NA|TRBJ1-1|TRBV5-4
CASSLDLRTEAFF
TGTGCCAGCAGCTTGGATTTGAGAACTGAAGCTTTCTTT
>NA|TRBD1|TRBJ1-3|TRBV5-1
CASRQGATMAGNTIYF
TGCGCCAGCAGACAGGGGGCCACAATGGCTGGAAACACCATATATTTT
>NA|NA|TRBJ1-4|TRBV6-5
CASSPGGYSNEKLFF
TGTGCCAGCAGCCCGGGGGGGTATTCTAATGAAAAACTGTTTTTT
>NA|TRBD1|TRBJ1-1|TRBV18
CASSSTTGGDTEAFF
TGTGCCAGCTCATCGACGACAGGGGGGGACACTGAAGCTTTCTTT
>NA|TRBD1|TRBJ1-2|TRBV6-5
CASRPPRRGLLGYTF
TGTGCCAGCAGACCACCGCGCAGGGGGCTTCTTGGCTACACCTTC
>NA|TRBD1|TRBJ1-2|TRBV30
CAWVDRVGYGYTF
TGTGCCTGGGTGGACAGGGTTGGCTATGGCTACACCTTC
>NA|TRBD1|TRBJ1-2|TRBV11-2
CASSSQDRGRSGYTF
TGTGCCAGCAGCTCACAAGACAGGGGGCGTAGTGGCTACACCTTC
>NA|NA|TRBJ1-1|TRBV6-5
CASSYSNSNTEAFF
TGTGCCAGCAGTTACTCGAACAGTAACACTGAAGCTTTCTTT
>NA|NA|TRBJ2-1|TRBV14
CASSQTQVNNEQFF
TGTGCCAGCAGCCAAACCCAGGTGAACAATGAGCAGTTCTTC
>NA|TRBD2|TRBJ2-1|TRBV7-9
CASSFSNLAGGEQFF
TGTGCCAGCAGCTTTAGTAACCTAGCGGGGGGTGAGCAGTTCTTC
>NA|TRBD1|TRBJ1-5|TRBV19
CASSIVKQGFSNQPQHF
TGTGCCAGTAGTATAGTAAAACAGGGGTTTAGCAATCAGCCCCAGCATTTT
>NA|NA|TRBJ2-2|TRBV29-1
CSVGGTGELFF
TGCAGCGTTGGAGGGACCGGGGAGCTGTTTTTT
>NA|TRBD2|TRBJ2-4|TRBV5-6
CASSLLPSGGAPTGDIQYF
TGTGCCAGCAGCTTGCTCCCCAGCGGGGGCGCGCCAACGGGGGACATTCAGTACTTC
>NA|TRBD2|TRBJ2-7|TRBV7-8
CASSFPAGGPGEQYF
TGTGCCAGCAGCTTCCCTGCGGGGGGGCCGGGGGAGCAGTACTTC
>NA|TRBD2|TRBJ2-7|TRBV5-1
CASSLAGTSKAQYF
TGCGCCAGCAGCTTGGCCGGGACTAGCAAAGCGCAGTACTTC
>NA|TRBD2|TRBJ2-3|TRBV11-2
CASSSTKRGRGTDTQYF
TGTGCCAGCAGCTCCACTAAGCGGGGGAGGGGCACAGATACGCAGTATTTT
>NA|NA|TRBJ1-6|TRBV5-6
CASSAPGERTLHF
TGTGCCAGCAGCGCCCCCGGGGAGAGAACCCTCCACTTT
>NA|TRBD1|TRBJ1-1|TRBV4-3
CASSSNPTGAHTEAFF
TGCGCCAGCAGCTCCAACCCCACAGGGGCGCACACTGAAGCTTTCTTT
>once|NA|TRBJ2-7|TRBV5-1
CASSLVPGTYEQYF
TGCGCCAGCAGCTTGGTCCCGGGTACCTACGAGCAGTACTTC
>few|NA|TRBJ2-3|TRBV5-6
CASSLEWKRTDTQYF
TGTGCCAGCAGCTTGGAGTGGAAGAGGACAGATACGCAGTATTTT
>NA|NA|TRBJ1-4|TRBV5-5
CASSLDQGMRKLFF
TGTGCCAGCAGCTTGGATCAGGGAATGAGAAAACTGTTTTTT
>NA|NA|TRBJ2-5|TRBV9
CASSVVGEETQYF
TGTGCCAGCAGCGTAGTGGGAGAAGAGACCCAGTACTTC
>NA|NA|TRBJ1-2|TRBV2
CASRDTRDYGYTF
TGTGCCAGCAGGGACACACGGGACTATGGCTACACCTTC
>NA|TRBD1|TRBJ1-4|TRBV5-6
CASSWTGGLYEKLFF
TGTGCCAGCAGCTGGACAGGGGGCCTGTATGAAAAACTGTTTTTT
>NA|TRBD1|TRBJ1-3|TRBV18
CASSPPNSGTGRGNTIYF
TGTGCCAGCTCACCACCGAACTCAGGGACAGGGAGAGGAAACACCATATATTTT
>NA|TRBD2|TRBJ2-1|TRBV25-1
CASNITGGGAGNEQFF
TGTGCCAGCAATATAACTGGCGGGGGGGCCGGAAATGAGCAGTTCTTC
>NA|TRBD1|TRBJ1-6|TRBV10-3
CAISGDRGASGPLHF
TGTGCCATCAGTGGGGACAGGGGGGCTTCGGGACCCCTCCACTTT
>NA|TRBD2|TRBJ2-1|TRBV6-5
CASRDRNSGANEQFF
TGTGCCAGCAGAGACCGGAATAGCGGGGCAAATGAGCAGTTCTTC
>NA|TRBD2|TRBJ2-2|TRBV2
CASSPAGGRNTGELFF
TGTGCCAGCAGCCCCGCGGGGGGGAGGAACACCGGGGAGCTGTTTTTT
>once|NA|TRBJ1-6|TRBV2
CASSELGGYNSPLHF
TGTGCCAGCAGTGAACTGGGGGGATATAATTCACCCCTCCACTTT
>NA|TRBD1|TRBJ1-4|TRBV5-6
CASTSRDSREKLFF
TGTGCCAGCACCTCCCGGGACAGTAGAGAAAAACTGTTTTTT
>once|TRBD2|TRBJ2-5|TRBV3-1/TRBV3-2
CASSSQGLAGQETQYF
TGTGCCAGCAGCTCCCAGGGACTAGCGGGACAAGAGACCCAGTACTTC
>few|TRBD2|TRBJ2-5|TRBV9
CASSVGLAETQYF
TGTGCCAGCAGCGTCGGACTAGCAGAGACCCAGTACTTC
>NA|NA|TRBJ1-6|TRBV7-3
CASSFDGNSPLHF
TGTGCCAGCAGCTTTGACGGGAATTCACCCCTCCACTTT
>NA|NA|TRBJ1-5|TRBV19
CASTPRKQGMDQPQHF
TGTGCCAGTACCCCTCGAAAACAGGGAATGGATCAGCCCCAGCATTTT
>NA|NA|TRBJ1-1|TRBV11-2
CASSLYSSPNTEAFF
TGTGCCAGCAGCTTATACAGTTCCCCGAACACTGAAGCTTTCTTT
>NA|TRBD1|TRBJ2-7|TRBV7-2
CASSPLRDRGLREQYF
TGTGCCAGCAGTCCCCTCCGTGACAGGGGTCTGAGGGAGCAGTACTTC
>once|TRBD2|TRBJ2-1|TRBV5-1
CASSLEISLGVAGGEQFF
TGCGCCAGCAGCTTGGAGATAAGTCTAGGGGTAGCGGGGGGTGAGCAGTTCTTC
>NA|TRBD2|TRBJ2-2|TRBV5-1
CASSTGTNPGELFF
TGCGCCAGCAGCACCGGGACTAACCCCGGGGAGCTGTTTTTT
>NA|NA|TRBJ1-1|TRBV30
CAWTARGMNTEAFF
TGTGCCTGGACCGCCAGGGGTATGAACACTGAAGCTTTCTTT
>NA|TRBD2|TRBJ2-7|TRBV11-3
CASSETAGYEQYF
TGTGCCAGCAGCGAGACAGCGGGATACGAGCAGTACTTC
>few|NA|TRBJ1-2|TRBV12-5
CASGLRWSGKDGYTF
TGTGCTAGTGGTTTGCGTTGGTCAGGGAAGGATGGCTACACCTTC
>NA|NA|TRBJ2-3|TRBV7-3
CASSLYGTDTQYF
TGTGCCAGCAGCTTATATGGCACAGATACGCAGTATTTT
>NA|TRBD1|TRBJ1-6|TRBV9
CASSVVDRAVSPLHF
TGTGCCAGCAGCGTAGTGGACAGGGCCGTATCACCCCTCCACTTT
>NA|TRBD1|TRBJ2-3|TRBV5-1
CASSFGDRGGADTQYF
TGCGCCAGCAGCTTTGGGGACAGGGGCGGTGCAGATACGCAGTATTTT
>NA|NA|TRBJ2-3|TRBV7-9
CASSPTFVTATDTQYF
TGTGCCAGCAGCCCCACTTTTGTGACAGCCACAGATACGCAGTATTTT
>NA|TRBD2|TRBJ2-7|TRBV5-1
CASSLDGGDSYEQYF
TGCGCCAGCAGCTTGGATGGGGGGGACTCCTACGAGCAGTACTTC